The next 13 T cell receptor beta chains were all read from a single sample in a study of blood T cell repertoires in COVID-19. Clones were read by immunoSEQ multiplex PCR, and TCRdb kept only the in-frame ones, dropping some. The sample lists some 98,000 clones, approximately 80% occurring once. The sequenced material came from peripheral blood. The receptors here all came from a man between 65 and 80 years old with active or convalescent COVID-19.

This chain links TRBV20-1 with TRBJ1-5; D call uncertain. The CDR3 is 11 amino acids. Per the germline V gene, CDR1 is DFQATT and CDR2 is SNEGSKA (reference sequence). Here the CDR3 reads CSRRGCQPQHF. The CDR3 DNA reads TGCAGCCGGCGCGGCTGCCAGCCCCAGCATTTT.

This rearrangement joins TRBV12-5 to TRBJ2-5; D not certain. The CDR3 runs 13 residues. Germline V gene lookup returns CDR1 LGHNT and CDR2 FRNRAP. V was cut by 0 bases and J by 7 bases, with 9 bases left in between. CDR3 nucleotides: TGTGCTAGTGGTTTGGTATCTCCCGGGACCCAGTACTTC. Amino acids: CASGLVSPGTQYF. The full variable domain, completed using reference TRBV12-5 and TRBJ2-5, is DARVTQTPRHKVTEMGQEVTMRCQPILGHNTVFWYRQTMMQGLELLAYFRNRAPLDDSGMPKDRFSAEMPDATLATLKIQPSEPRDSAVYFCASGLVSPGTQYFGPGTRLLVL.

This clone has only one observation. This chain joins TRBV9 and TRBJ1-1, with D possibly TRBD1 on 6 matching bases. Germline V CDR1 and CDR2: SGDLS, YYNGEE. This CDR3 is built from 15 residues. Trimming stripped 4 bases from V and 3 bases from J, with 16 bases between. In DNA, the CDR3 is TGTGCCAGCAGCCCGACAGGAAAGGTTGACACTGAAGCTTTCTTT. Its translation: CASSPTGKVDTEAFF. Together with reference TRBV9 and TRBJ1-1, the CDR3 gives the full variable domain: DSGVTQTPKHLITATGQRVTLRCSPRSGDLSVYWYQQSLDQGLQFLIQYYNGEERAKGNILERFSAQQFPDLHSELNLSSLELGDSALYFCASSPTGKVDTEAFFGQGTRLTVV.

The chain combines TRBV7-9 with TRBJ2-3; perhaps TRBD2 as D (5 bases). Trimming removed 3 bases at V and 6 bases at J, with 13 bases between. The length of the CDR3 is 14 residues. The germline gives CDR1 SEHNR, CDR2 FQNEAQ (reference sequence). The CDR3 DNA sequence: TGTGCCAGCAGCTTTTCCGGGGATTGGGATACGCAGTATTTT. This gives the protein CASSFSGDWDTQYF. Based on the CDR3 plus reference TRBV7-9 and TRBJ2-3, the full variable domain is DTGVSQNPRHKITKRGQNVTFRCDPISEHNRLYWYRQTLGQGPEFLTYFQNEAQLEKSRLLSDRFSAERPKGSFSTLEIQRTEQGDSAMYLCASSFSGDWDTQYFGPGTRLTVL.

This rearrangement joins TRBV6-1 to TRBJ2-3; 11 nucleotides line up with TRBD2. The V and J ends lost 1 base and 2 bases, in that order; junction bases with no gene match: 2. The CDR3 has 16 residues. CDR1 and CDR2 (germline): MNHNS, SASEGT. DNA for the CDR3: TGTGCCAGCAGTGAAGTACTAGCGGGGGCCACAGATACGCAGTATTTT. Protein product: CASSEVLAGATDTQYF.

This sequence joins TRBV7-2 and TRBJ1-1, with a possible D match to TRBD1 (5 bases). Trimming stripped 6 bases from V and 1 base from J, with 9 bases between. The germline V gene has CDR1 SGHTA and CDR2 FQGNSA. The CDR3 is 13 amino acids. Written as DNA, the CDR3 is TGTGCCAGCAGAAACGACAGGAACACTGAAGCTTTCTTT. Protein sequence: CASRNDRNTEAFF.

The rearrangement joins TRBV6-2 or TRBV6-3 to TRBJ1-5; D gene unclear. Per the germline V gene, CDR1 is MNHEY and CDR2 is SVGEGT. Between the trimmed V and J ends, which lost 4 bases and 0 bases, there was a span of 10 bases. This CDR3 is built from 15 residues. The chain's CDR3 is CASSFAGYSNQPQHF. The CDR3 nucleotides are TGTGCCAGCAGTTTCGCAGGCTATAGCAATCAGCCCCAGCATTTT.

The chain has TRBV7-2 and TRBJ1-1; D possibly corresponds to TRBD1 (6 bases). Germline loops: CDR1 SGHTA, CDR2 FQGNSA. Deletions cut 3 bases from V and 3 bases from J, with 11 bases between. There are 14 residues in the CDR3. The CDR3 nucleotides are TGTGCCAGCAGCTTTTACAGGGTGGACACTGAAGCTTTCTTT. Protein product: CASSFYRVDTEAFF.

The DNA of the CDR3 is TGTGCCAGCAGCTTAGGACAGGAGAACACTGAAGCTTTCTTT. Encoded protein: CASSLGQENTEAFF. The gene calls are TRBV7-9 and TRBJ1-1, with D perhaps matching TRBD1 (6 bases). Trimming stripped 1 base from V and 1 base from J, with 7 bases between. Germline V gives CDR1 SEHNR, CDR2 FQNEAQ (reference sequence). The CDR3 is 14 residues long. Based on the CDR3 plus reference TRBV7-9 and TRBJ1-1, the full variable domain is DTGVSQNPRHKITKRGQNVTFRCDPISEHNRLYWYRQTLGQGPEFLTYFQNEAQLEKSRLLSDRFSAERPKGSFSTLEIQRTEQGDSAMYLCASSLGQENTEAFFGQGTRLTVV.

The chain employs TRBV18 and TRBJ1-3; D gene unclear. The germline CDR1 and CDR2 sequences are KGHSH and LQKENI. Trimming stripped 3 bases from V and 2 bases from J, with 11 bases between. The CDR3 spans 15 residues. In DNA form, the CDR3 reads TGTGCCAGCTCACCCACAAGGGAGCCTGGAAACACCATATATTTT. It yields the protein CASSPTREPGNTIYF.

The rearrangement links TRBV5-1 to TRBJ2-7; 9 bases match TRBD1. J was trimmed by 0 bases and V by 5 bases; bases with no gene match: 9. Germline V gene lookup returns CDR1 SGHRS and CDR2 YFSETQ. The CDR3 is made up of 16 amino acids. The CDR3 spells CASRSTWTGASYEQYF. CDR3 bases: TGCGCCAGCAGGTCAACTTGGACAGGGGCCTCCTACGAGCAGTACTTC.

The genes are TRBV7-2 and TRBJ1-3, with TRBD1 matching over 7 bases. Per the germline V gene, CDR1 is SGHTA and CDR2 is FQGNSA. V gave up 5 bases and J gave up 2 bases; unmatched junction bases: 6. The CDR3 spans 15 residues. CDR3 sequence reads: CASSIGQVAGNTIYF. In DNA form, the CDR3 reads TGTGCCAGCAGCATCGGACAGGTGGCTGGAAACACCATATATTTT.

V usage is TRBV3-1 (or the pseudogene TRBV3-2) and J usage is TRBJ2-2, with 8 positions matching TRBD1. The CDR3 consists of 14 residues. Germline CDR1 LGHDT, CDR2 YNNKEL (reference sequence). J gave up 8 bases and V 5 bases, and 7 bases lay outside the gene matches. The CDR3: CASSYGQGRGELFF. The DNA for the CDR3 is TGTGCCAGCAGCTACGGACAGGGTCGAGGGGAGCTGTTTTTT.